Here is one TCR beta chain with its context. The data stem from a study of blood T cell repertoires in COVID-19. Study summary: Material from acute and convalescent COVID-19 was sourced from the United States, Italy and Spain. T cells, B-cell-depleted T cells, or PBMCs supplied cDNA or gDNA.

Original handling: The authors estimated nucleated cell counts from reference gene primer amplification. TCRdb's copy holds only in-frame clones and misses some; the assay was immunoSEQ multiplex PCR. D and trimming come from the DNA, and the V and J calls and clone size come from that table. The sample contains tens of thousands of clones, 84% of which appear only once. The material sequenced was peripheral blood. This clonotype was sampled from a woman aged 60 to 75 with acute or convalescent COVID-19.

The chain's CDR3 is CAWSIAGSSNQPQHF. In DNA form, the CDR3 reads TGTGCCTGGAGTATCGCCGGGAGTAGCAATCAGCCCCAGCATTTT. This chain uses TRBV30 with TRBJ1-5; D call uncertain. The germline V and J ends were trimmed by 2 bases and 0 bases, with 11 bases remaining between them. Per the germline V gene, CDR1 is GTSNPN and CDR2 is SVGIG (reference sequence). This CDR3 region has 15 residues.